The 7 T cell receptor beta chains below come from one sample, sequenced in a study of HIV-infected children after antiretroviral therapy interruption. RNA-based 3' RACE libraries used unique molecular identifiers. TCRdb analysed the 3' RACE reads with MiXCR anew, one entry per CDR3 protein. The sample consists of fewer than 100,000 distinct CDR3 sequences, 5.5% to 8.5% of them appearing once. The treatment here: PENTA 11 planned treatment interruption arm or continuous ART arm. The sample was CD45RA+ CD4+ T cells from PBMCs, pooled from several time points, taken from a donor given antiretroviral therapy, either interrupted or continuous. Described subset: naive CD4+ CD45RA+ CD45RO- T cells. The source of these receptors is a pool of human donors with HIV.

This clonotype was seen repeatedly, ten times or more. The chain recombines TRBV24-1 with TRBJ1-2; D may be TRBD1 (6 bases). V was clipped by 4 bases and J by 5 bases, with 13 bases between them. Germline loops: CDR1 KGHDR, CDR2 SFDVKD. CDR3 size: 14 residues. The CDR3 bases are TGTGCCACCAGTGAGTCCGGACAGCTTTATGGCTACACCTTC. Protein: CATSESGQLYGYTF.

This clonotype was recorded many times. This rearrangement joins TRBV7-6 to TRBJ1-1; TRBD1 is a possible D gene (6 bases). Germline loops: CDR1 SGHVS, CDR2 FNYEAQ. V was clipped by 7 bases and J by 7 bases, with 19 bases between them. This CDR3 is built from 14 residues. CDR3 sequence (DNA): TGTGCCAGCACAAATGGCCCAGGGGCAAGTGAAGCTTTCTTT. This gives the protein CASTNGPGASEAFF.

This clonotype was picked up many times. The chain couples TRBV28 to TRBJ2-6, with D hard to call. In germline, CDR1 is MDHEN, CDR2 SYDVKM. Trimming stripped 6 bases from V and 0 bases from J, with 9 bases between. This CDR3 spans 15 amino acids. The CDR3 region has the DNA TGTGCCAGCAGCTTCTATGACTCTGGGGCCAACGTCCTGACTTTC. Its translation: CASSFYDSGANVLTF.

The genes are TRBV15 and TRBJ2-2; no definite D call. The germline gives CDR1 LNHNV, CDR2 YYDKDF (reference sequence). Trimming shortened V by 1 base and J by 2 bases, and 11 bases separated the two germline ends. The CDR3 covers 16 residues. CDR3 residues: CATSRGRVANTGELFF. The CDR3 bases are TGTGCCACCAGCAGAGGACGGGTCGCTAACACCGGGGAGCTGTTTTTT.

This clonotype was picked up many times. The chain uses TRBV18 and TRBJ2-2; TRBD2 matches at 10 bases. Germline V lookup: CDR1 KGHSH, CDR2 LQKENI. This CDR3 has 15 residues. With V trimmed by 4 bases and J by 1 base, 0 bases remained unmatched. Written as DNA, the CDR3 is TGTGCCAGCTCACGACTAGCGGGGAACACCGGGGAGCTGTTTTTT. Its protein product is CASSRLAGNTGELFF. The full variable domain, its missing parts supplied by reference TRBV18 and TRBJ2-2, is NAGVMQNPRHLVRRRGQEARLRCSPMKGHSHVYWYRQLPEEGLKFMVYLQKENIIDESGMPKERFSAEFPKEGPSILRIQQVVRGDSAAYFCASSRLAGNTGELFFGEGSRLTVL.

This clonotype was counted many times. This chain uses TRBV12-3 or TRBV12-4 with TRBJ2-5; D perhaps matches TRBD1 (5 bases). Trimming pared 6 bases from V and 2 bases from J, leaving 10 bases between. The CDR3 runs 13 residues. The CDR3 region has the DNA TGTGCCAGCAGCTTTGACAGTCAAGAGACCCAGTACTTC. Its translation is CASSFDSQETQYF.

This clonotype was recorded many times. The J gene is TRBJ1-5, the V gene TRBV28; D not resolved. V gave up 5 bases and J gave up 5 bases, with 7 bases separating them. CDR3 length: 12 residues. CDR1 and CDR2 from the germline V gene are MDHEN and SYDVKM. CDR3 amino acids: CASSDTDQPQHF. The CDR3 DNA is TGTGCCAGCAGTGATACAGATCAGCCCCAGCATTTT.